This TCR beta chain stems from a study of monozygotic twins with inflammatory bowel disease. Per-sample cDNA came from eight separate reactions. TCRdb reprocessed the 5' RACE reads, with one entry per CDR3 protein and no DNA. The sample table sets out about 210,000 distinct CDR3 sequences. Germline V lookup: CDR1 SNHLY, CDR2 FYNNEI. This CDR3 region has 16 residues. Sequencing input: blood. The sequence was obtained from a human donor with ulcerative colitis or Crohn's disease, or a healthy co-twin of an affected twin (not recorded which). This chain links TRBV2 with TRBJ2-7; TCRdb outputs TRBD2, but without DNA this stays unchecked. This CDR3 reads CASSATTSGGGYEQYF. The full variable domain, rest sourced from reference TRBV2 and TRBJ2-7, is EPEVTQTPSHQVTQMGQEVILRCVPISNHLYFYWYRQILGQKVEFLVSFYNNEISEKSEIFDDQFSVERPDGSNFTLKIRSTKLEDSAMYFCASSATTSGGGYEQYFGPGTRLTVT.